The TCR beta chain under discussion was sequenced for a study of T cell therapy after organ transplantation. Across the whole study: Responders numbered eight and nonresponders two among approximately ten patients.

Worth noting for this clone: Its antigen is as yet unknown. One end of the junction fails to match germline, which may point to a read error.

Sample time point: 20-29 weeks after completion of therapy. This table comes from immunoSEQ multiplex PCR, and its TCRdb copy is limited to in-frame clones, with some not included. The profile shows approximately 3,900 clones, 55% to 75% of them singletons. Germline V gives CDR1 ENHRY, CDR2 SYGVKD. The CDR3 covers 15 residues. The sequencing used CD8+ T cells from blood, collected after autologous CMV-specific T cell therapy. This TCR was sampled from a human patient who had received a solid organ transplant and had CMV disease. Some T cells could come from the graft donor. The rearrangement links TRBV10-3 to TRBJ1-2; D might be TRBD1 (5 bases). The CDR3 nucleotides are TGTGCCAGCAGTTACGCGACCGGGACGGCCTATGGCTACACCTTC. Translated: CASSYATGTAYGYTF.